The rows below give T cell receptor beta chains drawn from one sample of a study of blood T cell repertoires in COVID-19. Method: immunoSEQ multiplex PCR; TCRdb's copy keeps in-frame clones and lacks some. The sample lists approximately 130,000 clones; approximately 77% were seen once. Sequencing was carried out using peripheral blood. These receptors all come from a human donor in a cohort sampled during active COVID-19. Each CDR3 is given with its conserved first and last residue. The D gene is left open where the match is weak. The listing skips clone size in some rows; elsewhere it reads once, few, many or a size class.

D | J | V | size | CDR3 | DNA
TRBD1 | TRBJ2-7 | TRBV28 | - | CASIQSGTGGYEQYF | TGTGCCAGCATTCAATCCGGGACAGGGGGCTACGAGCAGTACTTC
- | TRBJ2-7 | TRBV6-1 | once | CASSEKLRVSEQYF | TGTGCCAGCAGTGAAAAGCTACGGGTCAGCGAGCAGTACTTC
TRBD1 | TRBJ1-5 | TRBV4-1 | - | CASSQGQGYNQPQHF | TGCGCCAGCAGCCAAGGACAGGGTTACAATCAGCCCCAGCATTTT
TRBD1 | TRBJ2-7 | TRBV4-1 | - | CASSQWDRGLEQYF | TGCGCCAGCAGCCAATGGGACAGGGGCCTCGAGCAGTACTTC
- | TRBJ1-1 | TRBV15 | - | CATSRKGVTEAFF | TGTGCCACCAGCAGAAAGGGAGTCACTGAAGCTTTCTTT
- | TRBJ2-7 | TRBV4-2 | - | CASSQGGGGEQYF | TGTGCCAGCAGCCAAGGGGGAGGGGGCGAGCAGTACTTC
TRBD1 | TRBJ1-1 | TRBV19 | - | CASSRGTGVVSEAFF | TGTGCCAGTAGTAGGGGGACAGGAGTAGTTTCTGAAGCTTTCTTT
TRBD2 | TRBJ2-5 | TRBV5-6 | - | CASSLGLAGPGRETQYF | TGTGCCAGCAGCTTGGGACTAGCGGGCCCCGGGAGAGAGACCCAGTACTTC
TRBD1 | TRBJ1-5 | TRBV5-1 | - | CASSAGQGGDQPQHF | TGCGCCAGCAGCGCAGGACAGGGAGGCGACCAGCCCCAGCATTTT
- | TRBJ1-5 | TRBV19 | - | CASSIDLGGSNQPQHF | TGTGCCAGTAGTATAGATCTCGGGGGAAGCAATCAGCCCCAGCATTTT
- | TRBJ2-7 | TRBV28 | - | CASTTGVYEQYF | TGTGCCAGCACCACGGGGGTCTACGAGCAGTACTTC
TRBD1 | TRBJ2-3 | TRBV29-1 | - | CSIGTGQADTQYF | TGCAGCATAGGGACAGGGCAGGCAGATACGCAGTATTTT
- | TRBJ2-7 | TRBV27 | - | CASGDTWGYEQYF | TGTGCCAGCGGGGACACTTGGGGCTACGAGCAGTACTTC
TRBD1 | TRBJ2-7 | TRBV29-1 | many | CSVVPLTGVGYEQYF | TGCAGCGTGGTGCCCCTTACAGGGGTTGGGTACGAGCAGTACTTC
- | TRBJ1-5 | TRBV30 | few | CAWSPRGLNQPQHF | TGTGCCTGGAGTCCACGCGGACTAAATCAGCCCCAGCATTTT
TRBD1 | TRBJ2-7 | TRBV7-9 | - | CASSLTGGYEQYF | TGTGCCAGCAGCTTGACAGGGGGCTACGAGCAGTACTTC
- | TRBJ2-7 | TRBV5-1 | - | CASSLEWTREQYF | TGCGCCAGCAGCTTGGAATGGACTCGGGAGCAGTACTTC
- | TRBJ1-1 | TRBV4-1 | - | CASSQDRDTEAFF | TGCGCCAGCAGCCAAGACAGGGACACTGAAGCTTTCTTT
TRBD2 | TRBJ2-7 | TRBV6-6 | - | CASSSPRGAGGPEQYF | TGTGCCAGCAGTTCGCCAAGGGGAGCGGGGGGGCCCGAGCAGTACTTC
TRBD1 | TRBJ1-2 | TRBV15 | - | CATSRDRGTAGLNGYTF | TGTGCCACCAGCAGAGATCGGGGGACAGCCGGACTGAATGGCTACACCTTC
- | TRBJ2-7 | TRBV6-2/TRBV6-3 | - | CASSYNTPGDEQYF | TGTGCCAGCAGTTACAACACACCAGGGGACGAGCAGTACTTC
- | TRBJ2-7 | TRBV5-4 | few | CASSFAGVPSYEQYF | TGTGCCAGCAGCTTCGCAGGGGTCCCCTCCTACGAGCAGTACTTC
- | TRBJ1-1 | TRBV7-9 | - | CASSLQGIMNTEAFF | TGTGCCAGCAGCCTACAGGGTATCATGAACACTGAAGCTTTCTTT
TRBD1 | TRBJ1-3 | TRBV10-3 | - | CAIRGQVDSGNTIYF | TGTGCCATCAGGGGACAGGTCGACTCTGGAAACACCATATATTTT
TRBD2 | TRBJ2-3 | TRBV9 | - | CASSPRAGESTDTQYF | TGTGCCAGCAGCCCCCGAGCGGGGGAGAGCACAGATACGCAGTATTTT
TRBD1 | TRBJ2-7 | TRBV6-5 | - | CASSPDRGPSYEQYF | TGTGCCAGCAGCCCGGACAGGGGGCCCTCCTACGAGCAGTACTTC
- | TRBJ2-7 | TRBV6-5 | - | CASSPRGWNEQYF | TGTGCCAGCAGTCCAAGGGGCTGGAACGAGCAGTACTTC
TRBD1 | TRBJ2-7 | TRBV3-1/TRBV3-2 | - | CASSKRDRGSHEQYF | TGTGCCAGCAGCAAGAGGGACAGGGGTTCCCACGAGCAGTACTTC
TRBD1 | TRBJ2-7 | TRBV7-9 | - | CASSMPGQGYEQYF | TGTGCCAGCAGCATGCCGGGACAGGGGTACGAGCAGTACTTC
- | TRBJ1-2 | TRBV6-2/TRBV6-3 | - | CASSQGGGYTF | TGTGCCAGCAGCCAGGGAGGTGGCTACACCTTC
TRBD2 | TRBJ2-2 | TRBV5-1 | once | CASSLTSAGELFF | TGCGCCAGCAGCCTGACTAGCGCCGGGGAGCTGTTTTTT
- | TRBJ2-3 | TRBV27 | - | CASSLYSLHTQYF | TGTGCCAGCAGTTTATATAGTCTGCATACGCAGTATTTT
TRBD2 | TRBJ2-1 | TRBV27 | - | CASRLALVQFF | TGTGCCAGCAGACTAGCGTTAGTGCAGTTCTTC
- | TRBJ1-2 | TRBV2 | few | CASSDSNSYGYTF | TGTGCCAGCAGTGATAGTAACAGCTATGGCTACACCTTC
- | TRBJ1-2 | TRBV6-2/TRBV6-3 | - | CASSRDIDYTF | TGTGCCAGCAGTAGGGACATCGATTACACCTTC
TRBD2 | TRBJ2-7 | TRBV6-6 | - | CASSYTDYSGGEQYF | TGTGCCAGCAGTTACACGGACTACTCGGGGGGCGAGCAGTACTTC
- | TRBJ1-5 | TRBV4-1 | once | CASSPGQSTLYSNQPQHF | TGCGCCAGCAGCCCCGGACAGAGCACGCTGTATAGCAATCAGCCCCAGCATTTT